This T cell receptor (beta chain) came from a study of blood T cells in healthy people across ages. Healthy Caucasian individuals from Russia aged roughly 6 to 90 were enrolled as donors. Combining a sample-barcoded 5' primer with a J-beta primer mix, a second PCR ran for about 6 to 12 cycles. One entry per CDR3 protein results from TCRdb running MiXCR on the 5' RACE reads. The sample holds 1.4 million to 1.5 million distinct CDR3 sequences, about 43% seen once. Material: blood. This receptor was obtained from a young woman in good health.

CDR3 residues: CATRTSDSDTQYF. CDR3 DNA: TGTGCCACCAGGACATCCGATTCCGATACGCAGTATTTT. The rearrangement joins TRBV10-3 to TRBJ2-3; D is perhaps TRBD1 (5 bases). Trimming removed 10 bases at V and 6 bases at J, with 17 bases between. CDR1 ENHRY and CDR2 SYGVKD come from the germline V gene. CDR3 size: 13 residues.